These 10 T cell receptor beta chains were all obtained from the same sample, sequenced in a study of beta chain features in type 1 diabetes. What was sequenced were expressed TCRB transcripts, since all of the isolated RNA had been reverse transcribed. TCRdb's table, derived via immunoSEQ multiplex PCR, lists solely in-frame clones and lacks some. The data show around 190,000 clones, about 13% seen once. Input material: central memory CD4+ T cells from blood. The origin of the receptors is a young woman in good health.

This clone was counted ten times or more. This rearrangement joins TRBV18 to TRBJ2-7, with 7 nucleotides matching TRBD2. Trimming removed 6 bases from V and 4 bases from J; junction bases left unmatched: 6. The CDR3 covers 13 residues. Germline-derived CDR1 and CDR2 are KGHSH and LQKENI. The CDR3 protein is CASSSGTTYEQYF. For the CDR3, the DNA is TGTGCCAGCTCGTCCGGGACTACTTACGAGCAGTACTTC.

For this clone: The identical CDR3 is also encoded by other nucleotide sequences in the sample. This chain uses TRBV15 with TRBJ1-4; D gene unclear. Trimming pared 0 bases from V and 8 bases from J, leaving 10 bases between. The CDR3 loop spans 14 amino acids. Germline CDR1 reads LNHNV; CDR2 reads YYDKDF (reference sequence). The CDR3 loop reads CATSRDRGAEKLFF. The CDR3 coding sequence is TGTGCCACCAGCAGAGATCGTGGAGCGGAAAAACTGTTTTTT.

This chain connects TRBV11-2 to TRBJ2-1; 9 bases agree with TRBD2. This CDR3 is 14 amino acids long. The ends lost 0 bases at V and 14 bases at J; junction bases unmatched: 8. Germline CDR1 reads SGHAT; CDR2 reads FQNNGV. CDR3 nucleotide sequence: TGTGCCAGCAGCTTAGAGGGGCTAGCGGGACGTAAGTTCTTC. Amino acid sequence: CASSLEGLAGRKFF.

A few counts support this clone. J is TRBJ2-1 and V is TRBV2; D is unclear. Per germline, CDR1 SNHLY and CDR2 FYNNEI. CDR3 length equals 15 residues. The germline V and J ends were trimmed by 1 base and 0 bases, with 7 bases remaining between them. The CDR3 is CASSEGMSSYNEQFF. The DNA of the CDR3 is TGTGCCAGCAGTGAAGGCATGAGCTCCTACAATGAGCAGTTCTTC. Supplemented by reference TRBV2 and TRBJ2-1, the full variable domain reads EPEVTQTPSHQVTQMGQEVILRCVPISNHLYFYWYRQILGQKVEFLVSFYNNEISEKSEIFDDQFSVERPDGSNFTLKIRSTKLEDSAMYFCASSEGMSSYNEQFFGPGTRLTVL.

This clone has more than one count but fewer than ten. The CDR3 DNA reads as TGTGCCAGCAGACCCCCCACCGGGACACATCAGTACTTC. Translation: CASRPPTGTHQYF. The V and J genes are TRBV28 and TRBJ2-4; a possible D gene is TRBD1 (6 bases). This CDR3 has 13 amino acids. The V and J ends lost 6 bases and 12 bases respectively, with 18 bases between them. Germline V CDR1 and CDR2: MDHEN, SYDVKM. The whole variable domain, remainder taken from reference TRBV28 and TRBJ2-4, is DVKVTQSSRYLVKRTGEKVFLECVQDMDHENMFWYRQDPGLGLRLIYFSYDVKMKEKGDIPEGYSVSREKKERFSLILESASTNQTSMYLCASRPPTGTHQYFGAGTRLSVL.

This chain connects TRBV18 to TRBJ2-7; maybe TRBD1 (5 bases). Germline V gives CDR1 KGHSH, CDR2 LQKENI. The V gene lost 3 bases and the J gene lost 6 bases, with 21 bases spanning the gap. The CDR3 consists of 16 residues. For the CDR3, the DNA is TGTGCCAGCTCACCCCAGTTGGGCAGGGTAGACTCCGAGCAGTACTTC. Protein sequence: CASSPQLGRVDSEQYF. Full variable domain (remainder filled in from reference TRBV18 and TRBJ2-7): NAGVMQNPRHLVRRRGQEARLRCSPMKGHSHVYWYRQLPEEGLKFMVYLQKENIIDESGMPKERFSAEFPKEGPSILRIQQVVRGDSAAYFCASSPQLGRVDSEQYFGPGTRLTVT.

The rearrangement joins TRBV28 to TRBJ1-5, with D possibly matching TRBD1 (6 bases). The length of the CDR3 is 15 residues. Germline values: CDR1 MDHEN, CDR2 SYDVKM. V lost 4 bases, J lost 6 bases, and 16 bases lay in between. CDR3 nucleotide sequence: TGTGCCAGCAGTTCCACAGGGACGGCTCGTCAGCCCCAGCATTTT. Amino acid sequence: CASSSTGTARQPQHF.

V is TRBV28 and J is TRBJ2-7, with TRBD2 identical over 8 bases. This CDR3 region has 15 residues. V was pared by 7 bases and J by 7 bases, with 15 bases of the junction left unmatched. The germline CDR1 and CDR2 sequences are MDHEN and SYDVKM. The CDR3 sequence: CASTVLDGRAQEQYF. In DNA, the CDR3 is TGTGCCAGCACCGTACTGGACGGGAGGGCCCAAGAGCAGTACTTC.

In its sample, this clone was seen a few times. The V gene is TRBV19, the J gene TRBJ1-4; 7 nucleotides line up with TRBD1. The CDR3 is 14 amino acids. V lost 5 bases and J lost 5; bases outside the gene matches: 5. Germline V gene sequence: CDR1 LNHDA, CDR2 SQIVND (reference sequence). The chain's CDR3 is CASSWDSTNEKLFF. DNA for the CDR3: TGTGCCAGTAGTTGGGACAGCACCAATGAAAAACTGTTTTTT.

The chain carries TRBV7-3 and TRBJ2-1, with 11 bases lining up with TRBD2. The CDR3 sequence is 16 residues long. The germline CDR1 and CDR2 sequences are SGHTA and FQGTGA. Trimming took 1 base from V and 5 from J; bases not matched to a gene: 4. CDR3 DNA: TGTGCCAGCAGCTTAAGTACTAGCGGGAGCCACAATGAGCAGTTCTTC. This codes for CASSLSTSGSHNEQFF. The full variable domain, completed using reference TRBV7-3 and TRBJ2-1, is GAGVSQTPSNKVTEKGKYVELRCDPISGHTALYWYRQSLGQGPEFLIYFQGTGAADDSGLPNDRFFAVRPEGSVSTLKIQRTERGDSAVYLCASSLSTSGSHNEQFFGPGTRLTVL.